This TCR beta chain was captured by sequencing in a study of blood T cell repertoires in COVID-19. Study background: COVID-19 samples, acute and convalescent, were from the United States, Italy and Spain.

Germline lookup yields CDR1 MNHNY and CDR2 SVGAGI (reference sequence). Deletions cut 2 bases from V and 3 bases from J, with 8 bases between. This CDR3 region has 13 residues. As handled by the study authors: Amplification with reference gene primers provided the estimates of nucleated cell counts. Produced via immunoSEQ multiplex PCR; TCRdb's table is partial and in-frame only. V and J calls and clone size come straight from that table; D and trimming were deduced from the DNA. The sample carries under 200,000 clones, nearly 85% recorded once. The sequenced sample was peripheral blood. This TCR was recovered from a woman between 25 and 40 years old with acute or convalescent COVID-19. The V call is TRBV6-6, the J call TRBJ2-7; no clear D. The CDR3 loop reads CASSYVGNYEQYF. The CDR3 DNA sequence: TGTGCCAGCAGTTACGTGGGCAACTACGAGCAGTACTTC.